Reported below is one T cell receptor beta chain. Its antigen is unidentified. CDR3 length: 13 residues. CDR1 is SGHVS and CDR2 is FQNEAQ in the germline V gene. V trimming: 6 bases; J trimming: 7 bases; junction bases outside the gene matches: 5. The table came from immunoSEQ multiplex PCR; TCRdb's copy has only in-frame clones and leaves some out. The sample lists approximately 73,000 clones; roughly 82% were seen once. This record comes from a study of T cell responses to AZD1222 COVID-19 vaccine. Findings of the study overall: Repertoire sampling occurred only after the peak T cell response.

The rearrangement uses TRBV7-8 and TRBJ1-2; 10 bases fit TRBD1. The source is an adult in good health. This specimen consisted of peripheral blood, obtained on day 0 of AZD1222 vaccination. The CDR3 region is CASRPTGGFGYTF. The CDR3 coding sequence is TGTGCCAGCAGGCCGACAGGGGGCTTTGGCTACACCTTC.